This T cell receptor (beta chain) emerged from a study of identical twins. Study-level points and caveats: Shared out-of-frame alpha sequences (those common to twins) showed excess low generation probability. With abundant cord blood beta clonotypes, insertions were fewer; memory repertoires showed no such pattern. Findings depended on cross-sectional statistics rather than tracking the same donors.

This clonotype was seen a handful of times. Its antigen remains unidentified. J gave up 4 bases and V 4 bases, and 7 bases lay outside the gene matches. Germline CDR1 is LGHDT and CDR2 is YNNKEL (reference sequence). The CDR3 is 15 residues long. cDNA molecules carried unique molecular identifiers, and template switching added a universal primer site. TCRdb re-called the 5' RACE reads with MiXCR, one entry per CDR3 protein. This table has about 530,000 distinct CDR3 sequences, about a fifth appearing once. This same sample was also part of a study on yellow fever vaccine responses in identical twins.

The clonotype comes from a woman aged 18 to 35 in good health. Sequenced sample: CD4+ T cells sorted from blood. V gene TRBV3-1 combines with J gene TRBJ2-3; 8 bases are a match to TRBD2. CDR3 DNA: TGTGCCAGCAGCCGACCGGGACTAGGGGCAGATACGCAGTATTTT. Translated: CASSRPGLGADTQYF.